The entry that follows covers one T cell receptor beta chain sequence. The clone's antigen remains unknown. No base qualities exist here, and no much larger clone lies one base off it. This sample stems from a study of blood T cell repertoires in COVID-19 (TCRdb year 2020). Some background on the complete study: Recovered participants in ImmuneRACE Cohort 3 were defined as having two consecutive negative NP/OP PCR tests, clearance from a healthcare professional, or resolution of symptoms. Samples covering the acute and convalescent phases of COVID-19 were provided by collaborators in the United States, Italy and Spain. The material from the prospective study consisted of cDNA or gDNA derived from T cells, B-cell-depleted T cells, or PBMCs. Subjects who had been exposed to COVID-19, were actively infected with it, or had recovered from it provided the deeply sampled blood TCRbeta repertoires that made up the dataset. A freely available public database, intended as a resource for researchers studying the immune response to SARS-CoV-2, is where the repertoires were released. The samples were drawn from the first 160 participants of the ongoing ImmuneRACE study and from 1,254 subjects provided by 6 global collaborators. The sample metadata nearly always contained a de-identified subject ID, COVID-19 status, age in years and sex. Where available, HLA class I and class II types were taken from metadata supplied by the sample provider and were not determined by assay-based typing.

Participants in the prospective study were enrolled through a virtual design, were aged about 18 to 90 years, and lived in about two dozen United States geographic areas. Cohort assignment in the prospective study relied on participant-reported clinical history from a screening survey and a study questionnaire. In the prospective study, whole blood, serum and a nasopharyngeal or oropharyngeal swab were collected from each participant by mobile phlebotomists. Over a roughly 2-month period, participants in the prospective study had the option of providing additional blood draws and questionnaires. Prospective study blood samples were shipped either frozen or at room temperature before DNA extraction. Relative to germline, V is 4 bases shorter and J is 5 bases shorter, with 17 bases between their ends. CDR3 length: 15 amino acids, cysteine to phenylalanine. Left in the record is the CDR3 DNA by itself, 45 bases read in frame from the first base. CDR1 and CDR2 were assigned from the germline V gene as SGHNT and YENEEA.

The research as a whole found: Clinical and demographic metadata were provided uncurated, with the amount varying by source and participant.

TCRbeta CDR3 regions were amplified from genomic DNA using the immunoSEQ Assay, a bias-controlled multiplex PCR. On the authors' methods: The number of nucleated cells in each sample was estimated by amplification of reference gene primers within the assay. Sequence reads were collapsed and filtered to measure the absolute abundance of every unique TCRbeta CDR3 rearrangement. For each sample, productive Simpson clonality was calculated as the square root of Simpson's diversity index across productive rearrangements. The table was pulled from immuneACCESS by TCRdb, which kept in-frame rearrangements only. Such tables lose some clones; where checked, under half of the loss comes from unresolved V genes, and the rest has no known cause. D and trimming come from the DNA, and the V and J calls and clone size come from that table. A total of 200,000 to 250,000 clones appear in this sample, roughly nine tenths of them only once. Clones ranked in the top ten supply 3.1% of the sample.

The chain is made from TRBV11-3 and TRBJ2-5, and perhaps TRBD1 as D gene, on 6 matching bases. This sequence was found in a woman aged 45 to 65 in a cohort exposed to, infected with or recovered from COVID-19 (not recorded which). The sequencing input was PBMCs or T cells enriched from blood (not recorded which). The DNA is TGTGCCAGCAGCTCGAGGACAGCTCCAGGGGAGACCCAGTACTTC. The translation is CASSSRTAPGETQYF.